This T cell receptor (beta chain) was found in a study of CD8+ T cells in alopecia areata. cDNA prepared by RNA extraction and subsequent reverse transcription served as the template for sequencing. Libraries were prepared by immunoSEQ multiplex PCR; TCRdb keeps only in-frame clonotypes and omits some of them. The data hold about 200,000 clones, with 58% observed a single time. The germline CDR1 and CDR2 sequences are SQVTM and ANQGSEA. The CDR3 spans 12 residues. Trimming stripped 7 bases from V and 6 bases from J, with 12 bases between. Treatment defined: oral pan-JAK inhibitor, 5-10 mg twice daily. This clone showed up just once.

This chain links TRBV29-1 with TRBJ1-4; the D is unclear. This receptor was identified in a human donor with alopecia areata. The specimen was CD4+ T cells sorted from blood, collected at week 24, from a patient treated with tofacitinib. The CDR3 loop reads CSALWTDEKLFF. In nucleotides, the CDR3 is TGCAGCGCCTTATGGACGGATGAAAAACTGTTTTTT.